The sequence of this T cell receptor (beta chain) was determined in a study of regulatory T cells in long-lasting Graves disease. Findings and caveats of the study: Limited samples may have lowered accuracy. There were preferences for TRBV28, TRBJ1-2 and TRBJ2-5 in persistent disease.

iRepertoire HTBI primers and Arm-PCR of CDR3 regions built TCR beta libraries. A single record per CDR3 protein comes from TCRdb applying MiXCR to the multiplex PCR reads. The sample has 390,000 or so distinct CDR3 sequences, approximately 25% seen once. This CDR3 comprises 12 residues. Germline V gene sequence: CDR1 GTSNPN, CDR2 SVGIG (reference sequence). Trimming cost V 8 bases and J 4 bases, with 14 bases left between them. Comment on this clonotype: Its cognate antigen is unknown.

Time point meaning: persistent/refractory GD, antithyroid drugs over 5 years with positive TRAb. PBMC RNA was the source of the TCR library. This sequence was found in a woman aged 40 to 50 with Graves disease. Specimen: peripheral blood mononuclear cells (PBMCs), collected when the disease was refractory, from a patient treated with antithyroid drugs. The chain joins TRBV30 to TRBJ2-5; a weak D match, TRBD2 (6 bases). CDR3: CAGGTPAETQYF. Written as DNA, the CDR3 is TGTGCCGGCGGGACCCCCGCAGAGACCCAGTACTTC.